Following are 24 T cell receptor beta chains from one sample sequenced in a study of cytomegalovirus exposure and HLA in healthy donors. PCR primers comprised 60 Vbeta and 13 Jbeta primers. Clones were sequenced by immunoSEQ multiplex PCR, and TCRdb holds only the in-frame ones, with some missing. The sample carries approximately 150,000 clones, about 75% recorded once. The sample taken for sequencing was PBMCs. The receptors were gathered from a man between 60 and 75 years old in good health and CMV-seronegative.

This clone was counted once. The V gene is TRBV5-1, the J gene TRBJ2-7; possible D gene TRBD2, 6 bases. CDR1 is SGHRS and CDR2 is YFSETQ in the germline V gene. V lost 2 bases and J lost 4, with 13 bases in between. The CDR3 spans 14 residues. For the CDR3, the DNA is TGCGCCAGCAGCTTTGGGCGGGATCGATACGAGCAGTACTTC. Translation: CASSFGRDRYEQYF. The full variable domain, in which reference TRBV5-1 and TRBJ2-7 provide the parts outside the CDR3, is KAGVTQTPRYLIKTRGQQVTLSCSPISGHRSVSWYQQTPGQGLQFLFEYFSETQRNKGNFPGRFSGRQFSNSRSEMNVSTLELGDSALYLCASSFGRDRYEQYFGPGTRLTVT.

This clone was picked up one time. This chain joins TRBV29-1 and TRBJ2-5; TRBD1 matches at 7 bases. V shed 6 bases and J 2 bases; nucleotides not matched to a gene: 9. Germline V gives CDR1 SQVTM, CDR2 ANQGSEA. The CDR3 covers 14 residues. The CDR3 DNA reads TGCAGCGTGAAACACAGGGGAAGTCAAGAGACCCAGTACTTC. This translates into CSVKHRGSQETQYF.

This chain connects TRBV18 to TRBJ1-5, with TRBD1 as a possible D gene (6 bases). The V end was cut by 2 bases, the J end by 4 bases, with 9 bases between. CDR3 size: 14 residues. Germline V lookup: CDR1 KGHSH, CDR2 LQKENI. The CDR3 DNA reads TGTGCCAGCTCACCAGGGACACAAAATCAGCCCCAGCATTTT. Amino acids: CASSPGTQNQPQHF. Filled out from reference TRBV18 and TRBJ1-5, the complete variable domain reads NAGVMQNPRHLVRRRGQEARLRCSPMKGHSHVYWYRQLPEEGLKFMVYLQKENIIDESGMPKERFSAEFPKEGPSILRIQQVVRGDSAAYFCASSPGTQNQPQHFGDGTRLSIL.

The V and J genes are TRBV9 and TRBJ1-5; 7 nucleotides match TRBD1. The CDR3 length is 15 residues. J lost 5 bases, V lost 4 bases, and 9 bases had no gene match. CDR1 SGDLS and CDR2 YYNGEE come from the germline V gene. In nucleotides, the CDR3 is TGTGCCAGCAGCAAAACAGGGGTAGACGATCAGCCCCAGCATTTT. Protein product: CASSKTGVDDQPQHF.

The J gene is TRBJ1-2, the V gene TRBV15; D is unresolved. V was pared by 0 bases and J by 7 bases, with 6 bases between. The CDR3 length is 12 residues. Germline V CDR1 and CDR2: LNHNV, YYDKDF (reference sequence). CDR3 bases: TGTGCCACCAGCAGAGACGGGGTTGGCTACACCTTC. It yields the protein CATSRDGVGYTF.

The rearrangement links TRBV11-2 to TRBJ1-1; tentatively, D is TRBD1 (6 bases). The CDR3 sequence is 16 residues long. CDR1 is SGHAT and CDR2 is FQNNGV in the germline V gene. Trimming cost V 4 bases and J 1 base, with 16 bases left between them. CDR3: CASSSGTQPRNTEAFF. The CDR3 nucleotides are TGTGCCAGCAGCTCCGGGACACAACCTAGGAACACTGAAGCTTTCTTT.

This clone was seen a few times. The chain has TRBV28 and TRBJ1-4; TRBD1 matches at 9 bases. Germline lookup yields CDR1 MDHEN and CDR2 SYDVKM. The ends lost 6 bases at V and 7 bases at J; junction bases unmatched: 3. The CDR3 runs 13 residues. The CDR3 is CASRRDRAEKLFF. The DNA for the CDR3 is TGTGCCAGCAGGCGGGACAGGGCTGAAAAACTGTTTTTT.

The genes are TRBV5-4 and TRBJ2-7; perhaps TRBD2 as D (6 bases). V shed 4 bases and J shed 0 bases, with 17 bases lying between them. Germline V gene data show CDR1 as SGHNT and CDR2 as YYREEE (reference sequence). CDR3 length: 16 amino acids. CDR3: CASSPVSGGASYEQYF. As DNA, the CDR3 is TGTGCCAGCAGCCCCGTTTCCGGCGGGGCCTCCTACGAGCAGTACTTC.

The count of this clone is one. As DNA, the CDR3 is TGTGCCAGCAGTGACAGGTCGAACACCGGGGAGCTGTTTTTT. This sequence encodes CASSDRSNTGELFF. This rearrangement joins TRBV5-5 to TRBJ2-2; D is perhaps TRBD1 (6 bases). V was clipped by 5 bases and J by 0 bases, with 8 bases between them. CDR1 SGHKS and CDR2 YYEKEE come from the germline V gene (reference sequence). CDR3 length: 14 residues.

This clone was observed a handful of times. The rearrangement uses TRBV6-1 and TRBJ2-1, with 7 nucleotides matching TRBD2. The CDR3 extends over 14 amino acids. Germline lookup yields CDR1 MNHNS and CDR2 SASEGT. V was clipped by 7 bases and J by 4 bases; unmatched bases: 7. The CDR3 is CASTMGGTYNEQFF. The CDR3 DNA reads TGTGCCAGCACTATGGGGGGGACTTACAATGAGCAGTTCTTC.

The J gene is TRBJ1-1, the V gene TRBV19, with 7 bases aligning to TRBD1. J was trimmed by 1 base and V by 4 bases; bases with no gene match: 6. The CDR3 sequence is 15 residues long. From germline, CDR1 is LNHDA and CDR2 SQIVND (reference sequence). The CDR3 spells CASSNRGEENTEAFF. DNA for the CDR3: TGTGCCAGTAGTAACAGGGGAGAAGAGAACACTGAAGCTTTCTTT.

V is TRBV15 and J is TRBJ1-6; 7 bases are shared with TRBD1. V shed 3 bases and J 6 bases; nucleotides not matched to a gene: 14. CDR3 length equals 18 residues. CDR1 is LNHNV, CDR2 YYDKDF, per germline (reference sequence). CDR3 sequence reads: CATSSDEVRAGGNSPLHF. DNA for the CDR3: TGTGCCACCAGCAGCGATGAGGTCCGGGCAGGGGGTAATTCACCCCTCCACTTT.

V usage is TRBV7-7 and J usage is TRBJ2-5, with 9 bases that match TRBD2. After removal of 5 bases from V and 5 bases from J, the junction contained 9 bases not matched to a gene. The length of the CDR3 is 15 residues. Per the germline V gene, CDR1 is SSHAT and CDR2 is FNYEAQ (reference sequence). CDR3 region: CASSRIAGADETQYF. The CDR3 DNA is TGTGCCAGCAGCAGAATAGCGGGAGCGGATGAGACCCAGTACTTC.

The chain joins TRBV28 to TRBJ2-5; D call uncertain. Trimming shortened V by 2 bases and J by 0 bases, and 4 bases separated the two germline ends. This CDR3 comprises 13 residues. Germline values: CDR1 MDHEN, CDR2 SYDVKM. CDR3 DNA: TGTGCCAGCAGTTTAGAGTACCAAGAGACCCAGTACTTC. Protein sequence: CASSLEYQETQYF.

The V gene is TRBV18, the J gene TRBJ1-3; 7 positions match TRBD1. Trimming at V came to 4 bases and at J to 0 bases, leaving 9 bases not matched to a gene. The CDR3 totals 17 residues. Per germline, CDR1 KGHSH and CDR2 LQKENI. Here the CDR3 DNA reads TGTGCCAGCTCACTCAACTCGCCAGGGGGCTCTGGAAACACCATATATTTT. Translating gives CASSLNSPGGSGNTIYF.

V is TRBV6-6 and J is TRBJ1-1; D possibly corresponds to TRBD1 (5 bases). This CDR3 is built from 13 residues. The V gene's germline CDR1 is MNHNY and CDR2 SVGAGI (reference sequence). Trimming removed 8 bases from V and 5 bases from J, with 15 bases in between. CDR3 region: CASRGGEKTEAFF. CDR3 sequence (DNA): TGTGCCAGCCGGGGGGGGGAAAAGACTGAAGCTTTCTTT.

This chain uses TRBV9 with TRBJ1-1; possible D gene TRBD1, 5 bases. This CDR3 spans 15 amino acids. V was trimmed by 2 bases and J by 1 base, leaving 12 bases between them. Germline-derived CDR1 and CDR2 are SGDLS and YYNGEE. In DNA form, the CDR3 reads TGTGCCAGCAGCGTCAGTGCAGGGAAGAACACTGAAGCTTTCTTT. Its translation is CASSVSAGKNTEAFF.

The V and J genes are TRBV19 and TRBJ1-5; the D gene is possibly TRBD1 (6 bases). V dropped 4 bases and J dropped 2 bases, with 12 bases sitting between them. Per germline, CDR1 LNHDA and CDR2 SQIVND (reference sequence). The length of the CDR3 is 15 residues. CDR3 sequence: CASSSRGDRNQPQHF. As DNA, the CDR3 is TGTGCCAGTAGTAGCAGGGGAGACCGCAATCAGCCCCAGCATTTT.

V gene TRBV28 combines with J gene TRBJ2-7; 8 bases align to TRBD1. CDR3 length: 14 residues. Losses at the gene ends were 7 bases for V and 3 bases for J; bases not matched to a gene: 8. Germline CDR1 reads MDHEN; CDR2 reads SYDVKM. This CDR3 is CASTGQGSYYEQYF. As DNA, the CDR3 is TGTGCCAGCACCGGACAGGGATCATACTACGAGCAGTACTTC.

This clone was observed a few times. This rearrangement joins TRBV2 to TRBJ1-1; weak D call: TRBD1 (5 bases). From germline, CDR1 is SNHLY and CDR2 FYNNEI. This CDR3 region has 17 residues. The V end lost 5 bases, the J end lost 5 bases, and 24 bases lay between the germline ends. The CDR3 reads CASSRLIRTSKGTEAFF. The DNA of the CDR3 is TGTGCCAGCAGTCGACTGATCCGGACATCCAAGGGGACTGAAGCTTTCTTT.

This rearrangement joins TRBV30 to TRBJ1-1; D unresolved. The germline CDR1 and CDR2 sequences are GTSNPN and SVGIG (reference sequence). V shed 8 bases and J shed 0 bases, with 10 bases lying between them. This CDR3 has 12 amino acids. CDR3 sequence (DNA): TGTGCCGGAGTGATTTTGAACACTGAAGCTTTCTTT. Translated: CAGVILNTEAFF. Full variable domain (missing parts from reference TRBV30 and TRBJ1-1): SQTIHQWPATLVQPVGSPLSLECTVEGTSNPNLYWYRQAAGRGLQLLFYSVGIGQISSEVPQNLSASRPQDRQFILSSKKLLLSDSGFYLCAGVILNTEAFFGQGTRLTVV.

This chain joins TRBV6-5 and TRBJ1-6; 8 nucleotides align to TRBD1. V lost 6 bases and J lost 10; bases outside the gene matches: 8. The CDR3 runs 14 residues. CDR1 and CDR2 from the germline V gene are MNHEY and SVGAGI. CDR3 sequence reads: CASRWDRMGSPLHF. CDR3 nucleotides: TGTGCCAGCAGGTGGGACAGGATGGGGTCACCCCTCCACTTT.

The chain carries TRBV14 and TRBJ1-2; 10 positions match TRBD1. With V trimmed by 4 bases and J by 8 bases, 10 bases remained unmatched. The CDR3 consists of 15 residues. Germline V gene data show CDR1 as SGHDN and CDR2 as FVKESK. The CDR3 region is CASSLFTGTGDGYTF. The CDR3 DNA reads as TGTGCCAGCAGCCTTTTCACCGGGACAGGGGACGGCTACACCTTC.

This clone was picked up a small number of times. The chain carries TRBV29-1 and TRBJ1-2; D possibly corresponds to TRBD1 (5 bases). CDR1 is SQVTM and CDR2 is ANQGSEA in the germline V gene. V dropped 6 bases and J dropped 0 bases, with 8 bases sitting between them. This CDR3 comprises 12 residues. The CDR3 DNA follows: TGCAGCGTAGGGGTTTCTAACTATGGCTACACCTTC. Translation gives CSVGVSNYGYTF.